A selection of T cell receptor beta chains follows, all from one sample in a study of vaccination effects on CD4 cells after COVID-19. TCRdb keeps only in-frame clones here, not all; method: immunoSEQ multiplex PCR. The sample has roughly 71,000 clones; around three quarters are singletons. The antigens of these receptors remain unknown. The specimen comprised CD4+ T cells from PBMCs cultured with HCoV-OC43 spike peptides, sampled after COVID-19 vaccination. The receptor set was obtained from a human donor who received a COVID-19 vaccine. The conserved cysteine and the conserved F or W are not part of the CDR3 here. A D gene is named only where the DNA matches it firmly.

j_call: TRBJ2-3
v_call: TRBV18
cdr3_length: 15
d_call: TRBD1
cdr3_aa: ASSPGQRDRYTDTQY

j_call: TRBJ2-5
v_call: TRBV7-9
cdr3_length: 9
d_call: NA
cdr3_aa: ASSLGGPQY

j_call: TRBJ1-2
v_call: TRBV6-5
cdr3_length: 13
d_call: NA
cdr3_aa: ASTRHTSGESGYT

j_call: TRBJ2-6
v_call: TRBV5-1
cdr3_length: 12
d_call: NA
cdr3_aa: ASSLGAGANVLT

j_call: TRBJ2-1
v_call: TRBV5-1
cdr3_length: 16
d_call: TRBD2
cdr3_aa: ASSLGLAGGPRGNEQF

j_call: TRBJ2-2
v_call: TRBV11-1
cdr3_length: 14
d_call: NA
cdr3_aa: ASRLRGEFGTGELF

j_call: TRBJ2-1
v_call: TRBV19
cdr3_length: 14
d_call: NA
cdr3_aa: ASSRTLAGHRDEQF

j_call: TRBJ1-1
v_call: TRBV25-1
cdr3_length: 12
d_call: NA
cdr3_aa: ASTHRDTNTEAF

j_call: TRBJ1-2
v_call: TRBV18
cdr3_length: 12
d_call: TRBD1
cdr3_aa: ASSPQQGGYGYT

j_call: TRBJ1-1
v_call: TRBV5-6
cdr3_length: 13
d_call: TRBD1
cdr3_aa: ASSFYRGEDTEAF

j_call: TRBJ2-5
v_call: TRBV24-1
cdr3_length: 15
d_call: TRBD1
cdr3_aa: ATSDFLGQGGAETQY

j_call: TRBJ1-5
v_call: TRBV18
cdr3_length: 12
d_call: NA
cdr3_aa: ASSPNMGDQPQH

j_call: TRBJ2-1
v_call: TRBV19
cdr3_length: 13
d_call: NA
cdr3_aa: ASSIVQGIKNEQF

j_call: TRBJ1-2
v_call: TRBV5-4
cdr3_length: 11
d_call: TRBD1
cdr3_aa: ASSLDRGYGYT

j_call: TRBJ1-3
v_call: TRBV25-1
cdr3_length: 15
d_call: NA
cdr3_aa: ASSEPVGFRSGNTIY

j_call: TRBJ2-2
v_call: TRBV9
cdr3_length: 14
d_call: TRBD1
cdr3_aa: ASSVAGQGGTGELF

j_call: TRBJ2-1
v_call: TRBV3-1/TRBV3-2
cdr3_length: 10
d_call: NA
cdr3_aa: ASSYGDGEQF

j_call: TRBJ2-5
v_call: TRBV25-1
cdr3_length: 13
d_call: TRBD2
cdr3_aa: ASSETRGAGETQY

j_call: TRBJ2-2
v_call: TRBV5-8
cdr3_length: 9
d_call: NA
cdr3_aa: ASSLNRELF

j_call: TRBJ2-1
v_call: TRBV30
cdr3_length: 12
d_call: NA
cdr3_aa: AWSLRDRAGEQF

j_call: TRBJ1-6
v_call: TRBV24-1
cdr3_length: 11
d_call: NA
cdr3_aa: ATRSSYNSPLH

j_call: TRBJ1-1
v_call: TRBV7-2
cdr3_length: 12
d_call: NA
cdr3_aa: ASSFRASSTEAF

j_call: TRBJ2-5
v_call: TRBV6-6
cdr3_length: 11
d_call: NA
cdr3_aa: ASSLGLQETQY

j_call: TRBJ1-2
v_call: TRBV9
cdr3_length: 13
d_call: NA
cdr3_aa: ASSKGLEANYGYT

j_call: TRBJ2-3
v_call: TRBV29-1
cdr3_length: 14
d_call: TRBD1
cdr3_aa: SALNFGDRHSDTQY

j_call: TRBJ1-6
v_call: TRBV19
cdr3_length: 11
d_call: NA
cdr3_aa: ACQGFDNSPLH

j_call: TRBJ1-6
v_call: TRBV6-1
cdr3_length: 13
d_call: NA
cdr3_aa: ASSEIAAGYSPLH

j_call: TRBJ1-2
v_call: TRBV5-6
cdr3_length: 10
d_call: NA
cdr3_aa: ASSAENYGYT

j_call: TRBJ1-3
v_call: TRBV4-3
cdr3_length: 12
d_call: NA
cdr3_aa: ASSQGHTQNTIY

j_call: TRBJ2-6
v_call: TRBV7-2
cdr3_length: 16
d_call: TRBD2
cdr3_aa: ASSPRLAGNSGANVLT

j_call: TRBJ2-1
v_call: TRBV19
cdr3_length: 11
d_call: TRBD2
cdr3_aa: ASSMERGNEQF

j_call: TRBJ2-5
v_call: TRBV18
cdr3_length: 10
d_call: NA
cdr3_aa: ASSRDQETQY

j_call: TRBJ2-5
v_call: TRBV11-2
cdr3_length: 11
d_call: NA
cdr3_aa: ASSARGQETQY

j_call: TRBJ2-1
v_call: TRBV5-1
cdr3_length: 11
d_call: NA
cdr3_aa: ASSLSFHNEQF

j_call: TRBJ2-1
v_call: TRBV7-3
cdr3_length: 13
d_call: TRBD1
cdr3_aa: ASSLTGDGYNEQF

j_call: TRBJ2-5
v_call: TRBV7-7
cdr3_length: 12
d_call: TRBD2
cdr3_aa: ASSLFGGAETQY

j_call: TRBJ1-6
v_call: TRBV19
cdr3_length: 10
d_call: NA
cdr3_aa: ASTDRNSPLH

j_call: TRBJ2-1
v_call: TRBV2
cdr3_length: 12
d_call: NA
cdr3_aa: ASKGGQGHNEQF

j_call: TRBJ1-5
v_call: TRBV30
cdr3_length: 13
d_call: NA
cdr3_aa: AWSVGYSGNQPQH

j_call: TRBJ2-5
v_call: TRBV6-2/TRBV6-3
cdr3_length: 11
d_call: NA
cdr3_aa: ASSYRGVETQY

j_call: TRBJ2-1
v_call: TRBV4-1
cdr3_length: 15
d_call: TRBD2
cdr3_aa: ASSQNSGTSKLGEQF

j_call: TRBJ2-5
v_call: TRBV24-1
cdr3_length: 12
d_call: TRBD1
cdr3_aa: ATSDSQGGETQY

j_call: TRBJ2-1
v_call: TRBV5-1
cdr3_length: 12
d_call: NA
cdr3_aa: ASSLDSSYNEQF

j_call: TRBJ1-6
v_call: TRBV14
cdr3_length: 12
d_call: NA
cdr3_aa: ASSHRVTDSPLH

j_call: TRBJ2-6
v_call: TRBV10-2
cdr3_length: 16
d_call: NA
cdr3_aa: ASRVPQGERTGANVLT

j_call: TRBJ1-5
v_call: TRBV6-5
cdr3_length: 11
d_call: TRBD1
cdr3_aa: ASTQGALQPQH

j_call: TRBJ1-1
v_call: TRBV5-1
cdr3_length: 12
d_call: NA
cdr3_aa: ASSLARGNTEAF

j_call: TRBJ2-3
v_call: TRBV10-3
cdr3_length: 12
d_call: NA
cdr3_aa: AISFVEGGDTQY

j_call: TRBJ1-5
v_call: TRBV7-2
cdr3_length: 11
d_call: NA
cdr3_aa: ASSLSAVQPQH

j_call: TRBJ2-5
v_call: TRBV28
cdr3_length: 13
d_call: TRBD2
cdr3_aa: ASSSRLAGIGTQY

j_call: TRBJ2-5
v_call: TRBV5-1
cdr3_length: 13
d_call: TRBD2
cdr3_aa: ASSFAGLAYETQY

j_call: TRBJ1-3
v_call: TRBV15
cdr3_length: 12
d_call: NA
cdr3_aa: ATSRDPGGNTIY

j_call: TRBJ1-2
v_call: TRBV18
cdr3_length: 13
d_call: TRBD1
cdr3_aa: ASSRDRGVGDGYT

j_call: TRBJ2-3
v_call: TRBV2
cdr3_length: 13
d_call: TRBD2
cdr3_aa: ASAALAGGTDTQY

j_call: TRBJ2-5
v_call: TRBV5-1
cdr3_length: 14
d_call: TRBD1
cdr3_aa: ASSRIGTGEQETQY